Listed here are 6 T cell receptor beta chains from one sample, sequenced in a study of blood T cell repertoires in COVID-19. TCRdb's copy holds only in-frame clones and misses some; the assay was immunoSEQ multiplex PCR. Of roughly 150,000 clones listed, approximately 79% are singletons. The specimen sequenced was peripheral blood. The source is an older woman with COVID-19, enrolled during active disease.

This chain joins TRBV20-1 and TRBJ2-1, with TRBD2 identical over 10 bases. The germline gives CDR1 DFQATT, CDR2 SNEGSKA (reference sequence). This CDR3 has 14 amino acids. The ends lost 3 bases at V and 9 bases at J; junction bases unmatched: 8. DNA for the CDR3: TGCAGTGCTAGTCTTCTAGCGGGAGTCACTGAGCAGTTCTTC. This translates into CSASLLAGVTEQFF.

This clone was observed once. For the CDR3, the DNA is TGCGCCAGCAGCCACGGAGGGACTGAAGCTTTCTTT. Translation: CASSHGGTEAFF. The rearrangement joins TRBV4-3 to TRBJ1-1; no clear D. Germline loops: CDR1 LGHNA, CDR2 YSLEER. Trimming pared 3 bases from V and 5 bases from J, leaving 7 bases between. The CDR3 totals 12 residues.

The chain is built from TRBV10-3 and TRBJ1-1; tentatively, D is TRBD1 (6 bases). This CDR3 is built from 13 residues. The V gene's germline CDR1 is ENHRY and CDR2 SYGVKD. V was clipped by 4 bases and J by 1 base, with 7 bases between them. CDR3 nucleotides: TGTGCCATCAGTGGGACAGCGAACACTGAAGCTTTCTTT. Amino acids: CAISGTANTEAFF.

The chain links TRBV7-2 to TRBJ2-1, with 12 bases aligning to TRBD2. This CDR3 comprises 16 residues. Looked up from germline, CDR1 is SGHTA and CDR2 is FQGNSA. The J segment lost 5 bases and the V segment lost 4 bases, leaving 6 bases of the junction unmatched. DNA for the CDR3: TGTGCCAGCAGCTCCCGGGGACTAGCGGGTCACAATGAGCAGTTCTTC. Translation gives CASSSRGLAGHNEQFF.

This chain links TRBV29-1 with TRBJ1-2; the match to TRBD1 covers 7 bases. The V segment lost 3 bases and the J segment 1 base; nucleotides outside the gene matches: 8. Germline-derived CDR1 and CDR2 are SQVTM and ANQGSEA. The CDR3 totals 15 residues. CDR3 residues: CSVDQGTALNYGYTF. Written as DNA, the CDR3 is TGCAGCGTTGATCAAGGGACAGCCCTTAACTATGGCTACACCTTC. Full variable domain (missing parts from reference TRBV29-1 and TRBJ1-2): SAVISQKPSRDICQRGTSLTIQCQVDSQVTMMFWYRQQPGQSLTLIATANQGSEATYESGFVIDKFPISRPNLTFSTLTVSNMSPEDSSIYLCSVDQGTALNYGYTFGSGTRLTVV.

This clone was seen a single time. This chain uses TRBV7-9 with TRBJ2-2; D uncertain. CDR3 length equals 16 residues. V was shortened by 1 base and J by 2 bases, with 11 bases between the two germline ends. Germline V gene sequence: CDR1 SEHNR, CDR2 FQNEAQ (reference sequence). CDR3 protein: CASSLGHVINTGELFF. The DNA for the CDR3 is TGTGCCAGCAGCTTAGGACATGTAATAAACACCGGGGAGCTGTTTTTT.